This TCR beta chain was identified during a study of beta chain features in type 1 diabetes. Every isolated RNA sample was fully reverse transcribed, so sequencing captured expressed TCRB transcripts. Clones were sequenced by immunoSEQ multiplex PCR, and TCRdb holds only the in-frame ones, with some missing. The table records about 150,000 clones, 11% of them present only once. Study results and caveats: Cells carrying high TCR expression could end up over-represented when cDNA is sequenced. VDJ junctions in type 1 diabetes patients carried more deletions and fewer insertions. Among all four CD4+ subsets, Type 1 diabetes patients had TCRB CDR3s that were moderately but significantly shorter.

Every participating donor gave one draw, a heparinised blood sample averaging approximately 120 mL. To note about this clone: Antigen specificity is unknown.

The receptor comes from a man between 18 and 35 years old in good health. Sequenced sample: central memory CD4+ T cells from blood.

This CDR3 is CASSPGGLAKNIQYF. Written as DNA, the CDR3 is TGTGCCAGCAGCCCTGGAGGCCTAGCCAAAAACATTCAGTACTTC. The rearrangement uses TRBV7-2 and TRBJ2-4; a possible D gene is TRBD2 (5 bases). V was cut by 5 bases and J by 0 bases, with 11 bases left in between. This CDR3 has 15 amino acids. CDR1 and CDR2 from the germline V gene are SGHTA and FQGNSA.